This T cell receptor beta chain was found in a study of blood T cell repertoires in COVID-19. On the study more broadly: The United States, Italy and Spain supplied acute and convalescent COVID-19 samples. Sample material is recorded as cDNA or gDNA derived from T cells, B-cell-depleted T cells, or PBMCs.

As handled by the study authors: Quantification of nucleated cells was approximated via reference gene primer amplification. Clones were read by immunoSEQ multiplex PCR, and TCRdb kept only the in-frame ones, dropping some. Clone size and the V and J calls come from that table; the DNA yielded D and trimming. The table has approximately 240,000 clones, around four fifths seen once. The CDR3 contains 14 residues. Germline V lookup: CDR1 SGHTA, CDR2 FQGNSA. Trimming pared 6 bases from V and 6 bases from J, leaving 17 bases between. This chain connects TRBV7-2 to TRBJ1-2; possibly TRBD1 for D (5 bases). The TCR sequence derives from a woman aged 80 or older with active or convalescent COVID-19. The sequencing input was peripheral blood. The chain's CDR3 is CASSPWGGGDGYTF. DNA for the CDR3: TGTGCCAGCAGTCCCTGGGGCGGTGGAGATGGCTACACCTTC.